This T cell receptor beta chain was found in a study of blood T cell repertoires in COVID-19. This clone was observed a few times. Original analysis: Amplifying reference gene primers gave estimates of nucleated cell counts. TCRdb's table, derived via immunoSEQ multiplex PCR, lists solely in-frame clones and lacks some. D and trimming were read from the DNA, whereas the V and J calls and clone size are those reported in that table. The sample records 200,000 or so clones, more than 70% being singletons. Participants were aged roughly 18 to 90 years, lived in around 22 US areas, and enrolled virtually. The V gene end was trimmed by 8 bases and the J gene end by 3 bases; junction bases not matched to a gene: 1. The CDR3 is 12 residues long.

The receptor was derived from a woman under 30 who had recovered from COVID-19. V and J are TRBV12-3 or TRBV12-4 and TRBJ2-7; TRBD1 matches at 10 bases. The sequenced sample consisted of PBMCs or T cells enriched from blood (not recorded which). In nucleotides, the CDR3 is TGTGCCAGCCGGACAGGGGGCTACGAGCAGTACTTC. This sequence encodes CASRTGGYEQYF.